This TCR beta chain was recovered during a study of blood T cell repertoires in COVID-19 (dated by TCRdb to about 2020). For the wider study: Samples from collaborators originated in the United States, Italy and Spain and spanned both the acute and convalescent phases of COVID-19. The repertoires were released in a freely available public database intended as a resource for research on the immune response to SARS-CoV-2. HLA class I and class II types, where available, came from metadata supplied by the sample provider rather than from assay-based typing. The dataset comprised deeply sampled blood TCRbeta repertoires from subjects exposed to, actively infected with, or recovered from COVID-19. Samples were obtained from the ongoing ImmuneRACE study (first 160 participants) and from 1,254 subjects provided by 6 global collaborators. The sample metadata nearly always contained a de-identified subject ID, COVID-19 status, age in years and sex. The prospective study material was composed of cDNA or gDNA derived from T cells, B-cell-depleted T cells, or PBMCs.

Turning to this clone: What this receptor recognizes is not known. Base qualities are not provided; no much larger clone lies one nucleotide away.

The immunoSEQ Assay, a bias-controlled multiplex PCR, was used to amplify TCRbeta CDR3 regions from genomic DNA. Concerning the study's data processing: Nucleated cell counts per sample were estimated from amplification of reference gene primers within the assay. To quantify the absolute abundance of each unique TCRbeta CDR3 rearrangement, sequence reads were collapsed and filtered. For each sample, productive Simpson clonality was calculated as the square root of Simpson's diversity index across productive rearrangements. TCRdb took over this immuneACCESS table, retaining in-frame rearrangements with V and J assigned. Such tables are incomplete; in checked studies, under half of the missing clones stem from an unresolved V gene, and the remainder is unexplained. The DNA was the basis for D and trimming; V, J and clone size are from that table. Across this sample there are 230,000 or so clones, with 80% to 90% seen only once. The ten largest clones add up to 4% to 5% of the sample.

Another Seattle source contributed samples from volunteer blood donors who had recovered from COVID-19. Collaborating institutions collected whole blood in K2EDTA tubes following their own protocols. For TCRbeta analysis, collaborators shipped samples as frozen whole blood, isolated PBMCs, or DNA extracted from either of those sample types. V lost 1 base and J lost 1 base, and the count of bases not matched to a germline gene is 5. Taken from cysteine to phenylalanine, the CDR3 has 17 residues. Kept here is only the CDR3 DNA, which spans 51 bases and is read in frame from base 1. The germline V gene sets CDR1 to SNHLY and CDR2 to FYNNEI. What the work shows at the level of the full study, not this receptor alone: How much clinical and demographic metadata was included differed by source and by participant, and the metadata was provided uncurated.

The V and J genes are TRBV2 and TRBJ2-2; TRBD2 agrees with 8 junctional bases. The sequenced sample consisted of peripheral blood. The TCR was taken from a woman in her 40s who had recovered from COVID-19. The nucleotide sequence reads TGTGCCAGCAGTGAAGTTGGGCTAGCGGGGAACACCGGGGAGCTGTTTTTT. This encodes CASSEVGLAGNTGELFF.